What follows are 21 T cell receptor beta chains derived from one specimen sequenced in a study of T cell responses to AZD1222 COVID-19 vaccine. The data were produced by immunoSEQ multiplex PCR, yet TCRdb's version contains in-frame clones alone and is incomplete. The table lists 180,000 or so clones, roughly 93% of them singletons. The specimen was peripheral blood, collected on day 0 of AZD1222 vaccination. The origin of the receptors is an adult in good health.

The chain combines TRBV21-1 with TRBJ2-7; the table's D call of TRBD2 was not tested on the DNA. TRBV21-1 is described as a pseudogene. The CDR3 is made up of 18 amino acids. This CDR3 reads CASSKGSGTSGSSYEQYF. In DNA, the CDR3 is TGTGCCAGCAGCAAAGGGTCCGGGACTAGCGGAAGCTCCTACGAGCAGTACTTC.

The chain carries TRBV5-4 and TRBJ2-3, with D maybe TRBD2 (5 bases). The CDR3 is 15 residues long. Trimming shortened V by 3 bases and J by 3 bases, and 14 bases separated the two germline ends. Germline CDR1 is SGHNT and CDR2 is YYREEE (reference sequence). CDR3 bases: TGTGCCAGCAGCTCAAACGGTGGGAGAACAGATACGCAGTATTTT. As protein: CASSSNGGRTDTQYF.

Written as DNA, the CDR3 is TGTGCCAGCAGCCCCCGGGACAGGGAGGGGAATGAGCAGTTCTTC. This gives the protein CASSPRDREGNEQFF. The V call is TRBV11-1, the J call TRBJ2-1; 9 positions match TRBD1. CDR1 SGHAT and CDR2 FQDESV come from the germline V gene (reference sequence). The CDR3 is 15 residues long. V was clipped by 5 bases and J by 7 bases; unmatched bases: 9.

Written as DNA, the CDR3 is TGTGCCAGTAGTATTGGATTTGGTCAGAACACTGAAGCTTTCTTT. Encoded protein: CASSIGFGQNTEAFF. The chain has TRBV19 and TRBJ1-1; D uncertain. Trimming took 3 bases from V and 1 from J, leaving 12 bases between them. The germline V gene has CDR1 LNHDA and CDR2 SQIVND (reference sequence). The CDR3 is made up of 15 amino acids.

The chain carries TRBV27 and TRBJ2-1; the match to TRBD2 covers 11 bases. The germline V gene has CDR1 MNHEY and CDR2 SMNVEV (reference sequence). V trimming: 6 bases; J trimming: 2 bases; junction bases outside the gene matches: 3. The CDR3 runs to 15 residues. The CDR3 spells CASSLAGGTYNEQFF. The CDR3 DNA sequence: TGTGCCAGCAGCTTAGCGGGAGGGACCTACAATGAGCAGTTCTTC.

V and J are TRBV5-1 and TRBJ2-1; D is ambiguous. The germline V gene encodes CDR1 SGHRS and CDR2 YFSETQ. This CDR3 is 15 amino acids long. V dropped 0 bases and J dropped 2 bases, with 9 bases sitting between them. The CDR3 sequence is CASSLVPSTYNEQFF. CDR3 nucleotides: TGCGCCAGCAGCTTGGTGCCCTCTACCTACAATGAGCAGTTCTTC.

The chain is built from TRBV18 and TRBJ1-5, with a weak D call TRBD1 (5 bases). The CDR3 is 16 residues long. Germline CDR1 is KGHSH and CDR2 is LQKENI. The germline V and J ends were trimmed by 3 bases and 0 bases, with 12 bases remaining between them. CDR3 protein: CASSPTGPYSNQPQHF. DNA for the CDR3: TGTGCCAGCTCACCTACAGGCCCTTATAGCAATCAGCCCCAGCATTTT. The full variable domain, rest sourced from reference TRBV18 and TRBJ1-5, is NAGVMQNPRHLVRRRGQEARLRCSPMKGHSHVYWYRQLPEEGLKFMVYLQKENIIDESGMPKERFSAEFPKEGPSILRIQQVVRGDSAAYFCASSPTGPYSNQPQHFGDGTRLSIL.

J is TRBJ2-7 and V is TRBV12-5; D gene unclear. The V gene lost 5 bases and the J gene lost 1 base, with 15 bases spanning the gap. Looked up from germline, CDR1 is LGHNT and CDR2 is FRNRAP. CDR3 length: 15 residues. DNA for the CDR3: TGTGCTAGTGGTCCCCCCCGAGGAGATTCCTACGAGCAGTACTTC. It translates to CASGPPRGDSYEQYF.

The J gene is TRBJ1-1, the V gene TRBV6-5; D is ambiguous. V shed 2 bases and J shed 0 bases, with 4 bases lying between them. The germline V gene has CDR1 MNHEY and CDR2 SVGAGI. The CDR3 has 13 amino acids. CDR3 protein: CASSYGMNTEAFF. The DNA for the CDR3 is TGTGCCAGCAGTTACGGTATGAACACTGAAGCTTTCTTT.

V gene TRBV3-1 (or the pseudogene TRBV3-2) combines with J gene TRBJ2-5; the D gene is possibly TRBD2 (5 bases). This CDR3 is built from 14 residues. Germline CDR1 reads LGHDT; CDR2 reads YNNKEL (reference sequence). The V end was cut by 0 bases, the J end by 5 bases, with 10 bases between. CDR3 coding DNA: TGTGCCAGCAGCCAAGATGAGGGAGACGAGACCCAGTACTTC. Protein sequence: CASSQDEGDETQYF.

The V and J genes are TRBV27 and TRBJ2-1, with 8 bases lining up with TRBD2. This CDR3 is 15 amino acids long. The J segment lost 8 bases and the V segment lost 3 bases, leaving 9 bases of the junction unmatched. Germline V gene data show CDR1 as MNHEY and CDR2 as SMNVEV (reference sequence). The CDR3 DNA is TGTGCCAGCAGTTTCCCGGGACTAGGGGGGCATGAGCAGTTCTTC. Translation gives CASSFPGLGGHEQFF.

The chain has TRBV15 and TRBJ1-1; 8 bases fit TRBD1. The CDR3 is 18 residues long. J was trimmed by 0 bases and V by 0 bases; bases with no gene match: 9. Germline V gives CDR1 LNHNV, CDR2 YYDKDF (reference sequence). CDR3 in amino acids: CATSRDGEWTGLNTEAFF. The CDR3 nucleotides are TGTGCCACCAGCAGAGATGGGGAATGGACAGGGCTGAACACTGAAGCTTTCTTT.

V gene TRBV18 combines with J gene TRBJ1-2; TRBD1 matches 7 bases. V trimming: 4 bases; J trimming: 4 bases; junction bases outside the gene matches: 9. The CDR3 has 15 amino acids. CDR1 is KGHSH, CDR2 LQKENI, per germline. As DNA, the CDR3 is TGTGCCAGCTCACACGACAGGGCGTCAGTCTATGGCTACACCTTC. This codes for CASSHDRASVYGYTF.

This clone was found once. This chain uses TRBV4-1 with TRBJ1-1; 8 bases match TRBD1. The CDR3 has 14 residues. Unmatched junction bases numbered 4, after V lost 4 bases and J lost 3 bases. From germline, CDR1 is MGHRA and CDR2 YSYEKL. The CDR3 reads CASSPRQGYTEAFF. CDR3 bases: TGCGCCAGCAGCCCCAGACAGGGGTACACTGAAGCTTTCTTT.

V usage is TRBV5-5 and J usage is TRBJ1-4; no firm D call. The CDR3 spans 15 residues. V was pared by 1 base and J by 5 bases, with 12 bases between. The germline CDR1 and CDR2 sequences are SGHKS and YYEKEE (reference sequence). CDR3: CASSLLNSGNEKLFF. The DNA for the CDR3 is TGTGCCAGCAGCTTGCTCAACAGCGGGAATGAAAAACTGTTTTTT.

The J gene is TRBJ2-4, the V gene TRBV7-9, with D perhaps matching TRBD1 (6 bases). V lost 5 bases and J lost 0, with 14 bases in between. Germline-derived CDR1 and CDR2 are SEHNR and FQNEAQ (reference sequence). CDR3 size: 16 residues. CDR3 DNA: TGTGCCAGCAGCCCCCAACAGGGTTTAGCCAAAAACATTCAGTACTTC. Its translation: CASSPQQGLAKNIQYF.

The V call is TRBV9, the J call TRBJ2-3; no clear D gene. This CDR3 is 14 amino acids long. Germline CDR1 is SGDLS and CDR2 is YYNGEE. Trimming removed 1 base at V and 1 base at J, with 7 bases between. The CDR3 spells CASSVLGGTDTQYF. The CDR3 nucleotides are TGTGCCAGCAGCGTACTTGGCGGCACAGATACGCAGTATTTT.

The CDR3, as DNA: TGTGCCAGCAGTGAACCCTTGACAGGGCAAGAAGATACGCAGTATTTT. Translated: CASSEPLTGQEDTQYF. The chain uses TRBV25-1 and TRBJ2-3, with 7 bases matching TRBD1. J gave up 5 bases and V 2 bases, and 10 bases lay outside the gene matches. This CDR3 spans 16 amino acids. Germline V gene lookup returns CDR1 MGHDK and CDR2 SYGVNS.

This rearrangement joins TRBV10-3 to TRBJ1-2; the D gene is possibly TRBD1 (6 bases). Germline CDR1 reads ENHRY; CDR2 reads SYGVKD. V dropped 4 bases and J dropped 2 bases, with 14 bases sitting between them. The CDR3 runs 15 residues. As DNA, the CDR3 is TGTGCCATCAGTGGCCCCGACAGGAACAACTATGGCTACACCTTC. This gives the protein CAISGPDRNNYGYTF.

V and J are TRBV7-9 and TRBJ1-2; TRBD1 might be the D (6 bases). Germline V gene sequence: CDR1 SEHNR, CDR2 FQNEAQ (reference sequence). The CDR3 consists of 14 residues. V was cut by 5 bases and J by 6 bases, with 16 bases left in between. The CDR3 DNA follows: TGTGCCAGCAGCCCATGGGACACCGGGGATGGCTACACCTTC. The encoded protein is CASSPWDTGDGYTF.

The chain uses TRBV25-1 and TRBJ2-7; 8 positions match TRBD1. Germline lookup yields CDR1 MGHDK and CDR2 SYGVNS. Trimming at V came to 6 bases and at J to 4 bases, leaving 11 bases not matched to a gene. This CDR3 is 15 amino acids long. DNA of the CDR3: TGTGCCAGCAGGACCGAGGGGACAGGCCAGTACGAGCAGTACTTC. Its translation is CASRTEGTGQYEQYF.